Shown below are 14 T cell receptor beta chains from a single sample sequenced in a study of monozygotic twins with inflammatory bowel disease (dated by TCRdb to between 2017 and 2020). Library method: 5' RACE. For sequencing, an Illumina HiSeq 2500 was employed. With the reads reprocessed by TCRdb, a single entry stands for each CDR3 protein sequence and no DNA is reported. The sample table on file contains a few hundred thousand distinct CDR3 sequences. The ten most abundant clones make up over 5.5% of the sample. The sequenced material came from blood. These receptors were taken from a human donor with ulcerative colitis or Crohn's disease, or a healthy co-twin of an affected twin (not recorded which).

The chain joins TRBV5-1 to TRBJ2-6; TCRdb gives TRBD1 as the D gene, but with no DNA this cannot be confirmed. CDR3 length equals 17 residues. Germline CDR1 is SGHRS and CDR2 is YFSETQ. Here the CDR3 reads CASSLDRTGSGANVLTF.

The V call is TRBV7-2, the J call TRBJ2-4; TCRdb picks TRBD2, but there is no DNA to check that call. The germline V gene encodes CDR1 SGHTA and CDR2 FQGNSA. The CDR3 has 15 residues. The chain's CDR3 is CASSPGLQTQNIQYF.

The chain combines TRBV9 with TRBJ2-2; with no DNA, the TCRdb D assignment of TRBD1 cannot be verified. Germline lookup yields CDR1 SGDLS and CDR2 YYNGEE. This CDR3 spans 16 amino acids. CDR3 protein: CASSLYLRQGDGELFF.

The V and J genes are TRBV6-2 or TRBV6-3 and TRBJ1-1; TCRdb selects TRBD1, and the lack of DNA leaves this call unchecked. There are 18 residues in the CDR3. CDR1 is MNHEY and CDR2 is SVGEGT in the germline V gene. This CDR3 is CASSSRLRFQVRGGEAFF.

V and J are TRBV7-9 and TRBJ2-5; the TCRdb call, TRBD2, lacks DNA for checking. The CDR3 sequence is 12 residues long. Germline V gene lookup returns CDR1 SEHNR and CDR2 FQNEAQ (reference sequence). CDR3 in amino acids: CASSLGGTVQYF.

The V and J genes are TRBV7-2 and TRBJ2-2. Per the germline V gene, CDR1 is SGHTA and CDR2 is FQGNSA. The CDR3 is made up of 13 amino acids. CDR3 loop: CASSRVGVGELFF.

This sequence joins TRBV5-1 and TRBJ1-6. CDR3 length: 15 residues. Germline assignment: CDR1 SGHRS and CDR2 YFSETQ. The CDR3 reads CASSLFDGVNSPLHF.

The chain couples TRBV5-1 to TRBJ2-2; checking the TCRdb D call of TRBD2 is not possible without DNA. In germline, CDR1 is SGHRS, CDR2 YFSETQ. CDR3 length: 15 residues. The CDR3 sequence is CASTSAGGFTGELFF.

The chain uses TRBV2 and TRBJ1-5. Germline V CDR1 and CDR2: SNHLY, FYNNEI. The CDR3 covers 13 residues. The CDR3 sequence: CASRVRISQPQHF.

The rearrangement uses TRBV20-1 and TRBJ1-1; TCRdb lists TRBD1, though no DNA is available to test this call. The CDR3 is 12 residues long. Germline V gene data show CDR1 as DFQATT and CDR2 as SNEGSKA (reference sequence). Here the CDR3 reads CSDDRGHTEAFF.

The genes are TRBV7-2 and TRBJ2-1. The CDR3 loop spans 12 amino acids. Germline CDR1 and CDR2: SGHTA and FQGNSA. This CDR3 reads CASSLGNNEQFF.

The chain recombines TRBV27 with TRBJ2-7; TCRdb reports TRBD2, a call that lacks DNA to check it against. The CDR3 has 13 amino acids. Per germline, CDR1 MNHEY and CDR2 SMNVEV (reference sequence). The CDR3 spells CASRGSGTYEQYF.

The chain carries TRBV5-1 and TRBJ2-1; TCRdb calls TRBD2, which cannot be checked without DNA. The CDR3 has 18 residues. Germline CDR1 SGHRS, CDR2 YFSETQ. The CDR3: CASSLSLSLAAPYNEQFF.

The genes are TRBV18 and TRBJ1-4. CDR3 length: 16 amino acids. Germline V CDR1 and CDR2: KGHSH, LQKENI. Here the CDR3 reads CASSPQTAGGNEKLFF.